Listed here is a single T cell receptor (beta chain). CD8 cells regarded as naive lacked CD45RO, were positively chosen for CCR7, and omitted terminally differentiated effector memory CD45RA+ cells. The data stem from a study of shared clonotypes between healthy human individuals. Some clones are missing from TCRdb's copy, which holds only in-frame ones; the method was immunoSEQ multiplex PCR. The sample yields around 2,100,000 clones, about 95% seen once. V lost 5 bases to trimming and J lost 0 bases, with 8 bases between them. The CDR3 covers 14 residues. In germline, CDR1 is MNHEY, CDR2 SVGAGI. The sequence derives from a young man in good health. The chain is built from TRBV6-5 and TRBJ1-3; no clear D gene. Sequenced sample: naive CD8+ T cells sorted from blood. The DNA of the CDR3 is TGTGCCAGCAGTACCCTAAGCTCTGGAAACACCATATATTTT. It encodes CASSTLSSGNTIYF.